The 2 T cell receptor beta chains presented below share a single source sample, sequenced in a study of blood T cell repertoires in COVID-19. The table came from immunoSEQ multiplex PCR; TCRdb's copy has only in-frame clones and leaves some out. The sample lists about 230,000 clones, about 85% occurring once. The sample comprised peripheral blood. The receptors were gathered from a woman aged 18-29 years who had recovered from COVID-19.

The chain employs TRBV11-3 and TRBJ2-1, with 10 bases identical to TRBD2. The CDR3 is 18 residues long. Germline trimming cut 3 bases from V and 5 bases from J; bases unmatched to any gene: 13. CDR1 and CDR2 from the germline V gene are SGHNT and YENEEA. The CDR3, as DNA: TGTGCCAGCAGCTTTGCGGCTAGCGGGAGTGTTCCTAACAATGAGCAGTTCTTC. Its translation is CASSFAASGSVPNNEQFF.

V is TRBV6-8 and J is TRBJ1-5, with 9 bases aligning to TRBD1. V shed 0 bases and J 5 bases; nucleotides not matched to a gene: 5. Germline CDR1 reads MNHGY; CDR2 reads SAAAGT. The CDR3 covers 16 residues. CDR3 amino acids: CASSYSGQGFDQPQHF. CDR3 sequence (DNA): TGTGCCAGCAGTTACTCGGGACAGGGCTTCGATCAGCCCCAGCATTTT.